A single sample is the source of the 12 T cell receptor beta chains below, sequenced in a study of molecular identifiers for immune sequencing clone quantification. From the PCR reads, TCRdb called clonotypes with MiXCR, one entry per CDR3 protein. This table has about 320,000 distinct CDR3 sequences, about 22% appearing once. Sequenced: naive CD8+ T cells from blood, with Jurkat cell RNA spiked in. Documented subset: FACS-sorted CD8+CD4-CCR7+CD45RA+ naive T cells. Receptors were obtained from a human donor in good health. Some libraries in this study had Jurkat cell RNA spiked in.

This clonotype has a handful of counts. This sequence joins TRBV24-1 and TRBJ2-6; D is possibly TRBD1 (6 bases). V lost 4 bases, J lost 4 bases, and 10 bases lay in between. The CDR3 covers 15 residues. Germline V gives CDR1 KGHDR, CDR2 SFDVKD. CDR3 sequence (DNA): TGTGCCACCAGTGACACAGGGTCAGGGGCCAACGTCCTGACTTTC. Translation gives CATSDTGSGANVLTF.

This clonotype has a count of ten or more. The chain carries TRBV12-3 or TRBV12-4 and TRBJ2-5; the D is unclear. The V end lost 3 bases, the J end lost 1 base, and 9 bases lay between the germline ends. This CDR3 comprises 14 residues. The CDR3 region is CASSFASGQETQYF. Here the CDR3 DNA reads TGTGCCAGCAGTTTTGCGTCCGGCCAAGAGACCCAGTACTTC.

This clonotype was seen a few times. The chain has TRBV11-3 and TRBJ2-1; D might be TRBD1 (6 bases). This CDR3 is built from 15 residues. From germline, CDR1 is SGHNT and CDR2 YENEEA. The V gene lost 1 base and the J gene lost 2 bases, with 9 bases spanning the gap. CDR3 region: CASSLGQETYNEQFF. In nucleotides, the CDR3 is TGTGCCAGCAGCTTAGGACAGGAGACCTACAATGAGCAGTTCTTC. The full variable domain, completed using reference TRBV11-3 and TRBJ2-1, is EAGVVQSPRYKIIEKKQPVAFWCNPISGHNTLYWYLQNLGQGPELLIRYENEEAVDDSQLPKDRFSAERLKGVDSTLKIQPAELGDSAVYLCASSLGQETYNEQFFGPGTRLTVL.

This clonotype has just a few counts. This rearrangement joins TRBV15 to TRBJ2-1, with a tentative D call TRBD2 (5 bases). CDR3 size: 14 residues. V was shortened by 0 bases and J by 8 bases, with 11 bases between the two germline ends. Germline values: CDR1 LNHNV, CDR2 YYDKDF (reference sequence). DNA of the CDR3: TGTGCCACCAGCAGAGATCGGGGTTTGGATGAGCAGTTCTTC. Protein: CATSRDRGLDEQFF. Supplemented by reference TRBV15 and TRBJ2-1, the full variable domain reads DAMVIQNPRYQVTQFGKPVTLSCSQTLNHNVMYWYQQKSSQAPKLLFHYYDKDFNNEADTPDNFQSRRPNTSFCFLDIRSPGLGDTAMYLCATSRDRGLDEQFFGPGTRLTVL.

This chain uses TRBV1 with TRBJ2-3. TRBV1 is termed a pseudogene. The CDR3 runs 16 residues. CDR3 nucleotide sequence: TGCACCAGCAGCCAAGGAGGACGGTTTTTCCAAGATACGCAGTATTTT. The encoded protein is CTSSQGGRFFQDTQYF.

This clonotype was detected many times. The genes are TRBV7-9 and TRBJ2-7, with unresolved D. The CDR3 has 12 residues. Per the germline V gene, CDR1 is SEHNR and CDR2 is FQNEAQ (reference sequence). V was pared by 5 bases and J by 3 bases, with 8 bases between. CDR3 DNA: TGTGCCAGCAGCCCAGCAAGCTACGAGCAGTACTTC. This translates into CASSPASYEQYF.

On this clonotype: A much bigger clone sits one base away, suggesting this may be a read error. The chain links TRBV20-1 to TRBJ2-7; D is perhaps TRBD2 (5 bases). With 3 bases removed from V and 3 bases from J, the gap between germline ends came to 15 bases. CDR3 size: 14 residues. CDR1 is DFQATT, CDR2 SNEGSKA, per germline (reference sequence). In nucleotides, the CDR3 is TGCAGTGCTAGTACTCCTAGCACCCTCTACGAGCAGTACTTC. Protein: CSASTPSTLYEQYF.

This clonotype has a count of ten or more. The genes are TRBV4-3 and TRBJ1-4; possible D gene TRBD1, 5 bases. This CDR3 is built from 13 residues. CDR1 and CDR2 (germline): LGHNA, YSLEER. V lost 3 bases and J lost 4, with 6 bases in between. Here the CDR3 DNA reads TGCGCCAGCAGCCAGGGACTTAATGAAAAACTGTTTTTT. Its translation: CASSQGLNEKLFF.

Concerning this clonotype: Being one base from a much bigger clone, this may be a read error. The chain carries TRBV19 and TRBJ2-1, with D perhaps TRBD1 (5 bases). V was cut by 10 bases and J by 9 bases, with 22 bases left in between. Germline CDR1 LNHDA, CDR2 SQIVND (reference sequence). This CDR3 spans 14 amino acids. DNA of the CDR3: TGTGCCATTTTCCCCTTGTCCACCGACAGTGAGCAGTTCTTC. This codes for CAIFPLSTDSEQFF.

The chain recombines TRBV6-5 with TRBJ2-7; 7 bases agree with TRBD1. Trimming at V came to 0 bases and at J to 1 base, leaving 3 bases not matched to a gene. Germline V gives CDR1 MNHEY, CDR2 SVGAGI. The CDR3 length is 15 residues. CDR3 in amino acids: CASSYSEGASYEQYF. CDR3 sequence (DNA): TGTGCCAGCAGTTACTCCGAGGGGGCATCCTACGAGCAGTACTTC.

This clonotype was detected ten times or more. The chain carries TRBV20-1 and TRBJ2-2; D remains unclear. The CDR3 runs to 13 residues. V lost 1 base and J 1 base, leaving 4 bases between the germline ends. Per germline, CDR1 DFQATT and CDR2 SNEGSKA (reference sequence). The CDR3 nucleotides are TGCAGTGCTAGAGCTGTGAACACCGGGGAGCTGTTTTTT. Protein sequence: CSARAVNTGELFF.

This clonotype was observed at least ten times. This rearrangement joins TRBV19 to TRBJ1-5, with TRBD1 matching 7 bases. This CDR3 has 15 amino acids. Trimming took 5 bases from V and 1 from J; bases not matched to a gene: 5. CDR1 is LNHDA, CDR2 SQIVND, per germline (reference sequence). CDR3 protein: CASSPGDSSNQPQHF. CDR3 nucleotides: TGTGCCAGTAGTCCTGGGGACAGCAGCAATCAGCCCCAGCATTTT. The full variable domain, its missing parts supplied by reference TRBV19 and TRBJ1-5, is DGGITQSPKYLFRKEGQNVTLSCEQNLNHDAMYWYRQDPGQGLRLIYYSQIVNDFQKGDIAEGYSVSREKKESFPLTVTSAQKNPTAFYLCASSPGDSSNQPQHFGDGTRLSIL.